Sequencing of this TCR beta chain was carried out in a study of CD8 T cells in ankylosing spondylitis. Broader study findings: Within ankylosing spondylitis blood, a TCR beta motif made up of several highly homologous variants appeared to be characteristic.

By quantitative 5'-RACE with molecular barcodes, the TCR beta libraries were made. TCRdb processed the 5' RACE reads anew with MiXCR; each CDR3 protein has one entry. The sample lists around 340,000 distinct CDR3 sequences; about 15% were seen once. This clonotype was seen a handful of times. Its antigen remains unidentified. CDR1 is LGHDT and CDR2 is YNNKEL in the germline V gene (reference sequence). V was clipped by 5 bases and J by 9 bases, with 8 bases between them. This CDR3 has 11 amino acids. The sequencing input was blood, either unsorted or a sorted T cell fraction (not recorded which). V is TRBV3-1 and J is TRBJ2-1, with D unresolved. This clonotype originated in a male donor with ankylosing spondylitis or in good health (not recorded which). The CDR3 DNA follows: TGTGCCAGCAGCACTCTTCGTGAGCAGTTCTTC. It is translated as CASSTLREQFF.